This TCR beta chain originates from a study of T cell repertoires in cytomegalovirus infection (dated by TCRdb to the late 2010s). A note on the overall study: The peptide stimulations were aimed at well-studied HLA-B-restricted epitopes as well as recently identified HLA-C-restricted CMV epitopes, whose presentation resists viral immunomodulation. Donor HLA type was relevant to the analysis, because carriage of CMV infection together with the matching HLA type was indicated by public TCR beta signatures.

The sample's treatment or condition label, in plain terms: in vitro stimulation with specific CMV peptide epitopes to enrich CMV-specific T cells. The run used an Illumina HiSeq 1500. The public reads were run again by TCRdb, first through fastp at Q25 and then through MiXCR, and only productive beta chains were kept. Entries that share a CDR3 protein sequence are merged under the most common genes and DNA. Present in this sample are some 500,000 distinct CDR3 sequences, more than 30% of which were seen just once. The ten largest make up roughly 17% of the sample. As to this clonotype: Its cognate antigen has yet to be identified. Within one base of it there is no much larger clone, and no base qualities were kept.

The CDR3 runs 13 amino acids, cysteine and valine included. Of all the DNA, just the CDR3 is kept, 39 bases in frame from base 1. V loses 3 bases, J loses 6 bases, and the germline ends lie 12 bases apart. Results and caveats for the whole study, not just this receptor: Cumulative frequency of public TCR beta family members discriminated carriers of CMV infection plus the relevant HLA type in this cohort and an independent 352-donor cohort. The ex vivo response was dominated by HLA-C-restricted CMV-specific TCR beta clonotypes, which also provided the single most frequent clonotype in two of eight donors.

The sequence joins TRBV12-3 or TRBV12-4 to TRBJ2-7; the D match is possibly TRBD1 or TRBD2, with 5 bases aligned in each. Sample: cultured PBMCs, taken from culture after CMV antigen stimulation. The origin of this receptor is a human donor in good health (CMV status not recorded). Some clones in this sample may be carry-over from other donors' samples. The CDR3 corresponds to CASSFRDQGEQYV. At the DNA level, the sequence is TGTGCCAGCAGTTTTCGGGATCAGGGCGAGCAGTACGTC.